This T cell receptor (beta chain) emerged from a study of human T cells and chemical hapten exposure. Overall study: All through the approximately 22-week study, the scalp of each patient received diphenylcyclopropenone doses weekly.

The junction had 2 bases not matched to a gene; V was cut back by 6 bases and J by 2 bases. The CDR3 runs to 14 residues. Germline CDR1 and CDR2: MNHEY and SMNVEV (reference sequence). Time point defined: patch test 2, 6 weeks after DPC sensitization. The sample's treatment: therapeutic diphenylcyclopropenone sensitization with weekly scalp DPC. In its sample, this clonotype was seen a few times. In TCRdb, the RACE reads were re-called with MiXCR into one record per CDR3 protein. The table includes about 400,000 distinct CDR3 sequences, about 6% detected once. This chain connects TRBV27 to TRBJ1-4; 8 bases line up with TRBD1. The clonotype was recovered from a woman aged 18-35 years with alopecia areata. Some clones in this sample may be carry-over from other donors' samples. Sequencing was performed on whole blood, taken in connection with sensitization to the hapten diphenylcyclopropenone (DPC). The CDR3 bases are TGTGCCAGCAGAAGGACAGGGACTAATGAAAAACTGTTTTTT. Protein sequence: CASRRTGTNEKLFF.